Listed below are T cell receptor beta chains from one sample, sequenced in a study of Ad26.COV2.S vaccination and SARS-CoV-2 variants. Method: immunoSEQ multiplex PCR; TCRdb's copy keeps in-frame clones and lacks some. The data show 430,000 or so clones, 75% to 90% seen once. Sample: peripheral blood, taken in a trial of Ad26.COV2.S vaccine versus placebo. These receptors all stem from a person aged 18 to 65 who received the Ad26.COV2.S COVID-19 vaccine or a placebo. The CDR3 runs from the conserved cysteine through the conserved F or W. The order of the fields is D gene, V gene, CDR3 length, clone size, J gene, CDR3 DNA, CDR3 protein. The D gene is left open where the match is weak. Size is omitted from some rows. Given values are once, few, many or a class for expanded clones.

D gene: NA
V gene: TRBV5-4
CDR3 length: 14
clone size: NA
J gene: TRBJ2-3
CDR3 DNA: TGTGCCAGCAGCTTGGTGGTTGAACGAGATACGCAGTATTTT
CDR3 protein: CASSLVVERDTQYF

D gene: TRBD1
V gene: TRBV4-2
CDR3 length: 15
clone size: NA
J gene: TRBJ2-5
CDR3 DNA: TGTGCCAGCAGCCAAGATACAGGGGGTAAGGAGACCCAGTACTTC
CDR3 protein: CASSQDTGGKETQYF

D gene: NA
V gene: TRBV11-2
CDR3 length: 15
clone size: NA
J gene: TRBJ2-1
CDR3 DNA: TGTGCCAGCAGCTTACGGCAGGGGTCCTACAATGAGCAGTTCTTC
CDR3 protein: CASSLRQGSYNEQFF

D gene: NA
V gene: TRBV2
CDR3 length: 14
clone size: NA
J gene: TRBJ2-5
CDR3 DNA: TGTGCCAGCAGTGAAATCTTGGCCGGAGAGACCCAGTACTTC
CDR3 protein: CASSEILAGETQYF

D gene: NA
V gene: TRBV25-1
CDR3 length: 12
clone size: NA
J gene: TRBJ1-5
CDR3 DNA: TGTGCCAGCAGGAAAAACCATCAGCCCCAGCATTTT
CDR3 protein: CASRKNHQPQHF

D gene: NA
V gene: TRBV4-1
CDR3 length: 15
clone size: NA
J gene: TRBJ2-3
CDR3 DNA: TGCGCCAGCAGCCAAGTTGCGAGGGGAACAGATACGCAGTATTTT
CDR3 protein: CASSQVARGTDTQYF

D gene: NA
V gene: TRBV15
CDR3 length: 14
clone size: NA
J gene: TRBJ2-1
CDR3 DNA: TGTGCCACCAGCAGAGGTTCCCTGCGCGATGAGCAGTTCTTC
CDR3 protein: CATSRGSLRDEQFF

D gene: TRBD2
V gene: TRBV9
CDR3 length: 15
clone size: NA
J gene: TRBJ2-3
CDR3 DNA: TGTGCCAGCTCCGTCTTAGCGGGAACGACAGATACGCAGTATTTT
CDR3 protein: CASSVLAGTTDTQYF

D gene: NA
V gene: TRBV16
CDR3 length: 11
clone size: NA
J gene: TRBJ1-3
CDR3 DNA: TGTGCCAGCAGCCATGGAAACACCATATATTTT
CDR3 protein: CASSHGNTIYF

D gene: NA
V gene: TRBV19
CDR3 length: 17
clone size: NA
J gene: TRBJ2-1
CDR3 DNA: TGTGCCAGTAGTATAGACCCGACTCCGAGCTCCTACAATGAGCAGTTCTTC
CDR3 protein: CASSIDPTPSSYNEQFF

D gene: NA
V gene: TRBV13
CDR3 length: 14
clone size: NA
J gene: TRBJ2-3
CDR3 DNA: TGTGCCAGCAGCATCCGAACTAGAACAGATACGCAGTATTTT
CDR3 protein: CASSIRTRTDTQYF

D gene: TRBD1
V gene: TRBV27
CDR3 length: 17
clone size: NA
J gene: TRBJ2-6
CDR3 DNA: TGTGCCAGCAGTCGACGGACAGGGGGCGACGGGGCCAACGTCCTGACTTTC
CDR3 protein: CASSRRTGGDGANVLTF

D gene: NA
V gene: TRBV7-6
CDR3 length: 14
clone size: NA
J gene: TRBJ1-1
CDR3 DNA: TGTGCCAGCAGCTTAGGAACACAGGGCACTGAAGCTTTCTTT
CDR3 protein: CASSLGTQGTEAFF

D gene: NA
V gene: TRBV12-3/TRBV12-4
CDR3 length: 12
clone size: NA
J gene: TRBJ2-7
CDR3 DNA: TGTGCCAGCAGTATACGAGAGAAGGGCCAGTACTTC
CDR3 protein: CASSIREKGQYF

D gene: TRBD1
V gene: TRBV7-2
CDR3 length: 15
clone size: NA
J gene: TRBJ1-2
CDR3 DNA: TGTGCCAGCAGCTTAGAAGGCAGGGGGATCTATGGCTACACCTTC
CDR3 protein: CASSLEGRGIYGYTF

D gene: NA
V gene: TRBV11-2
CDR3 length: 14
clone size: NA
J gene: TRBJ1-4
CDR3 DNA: TGTGCCAGCAGCTTAAGGGGAAGTTGGCAAAAACTGTTTTTT
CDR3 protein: CASSLRGSWQKLFF

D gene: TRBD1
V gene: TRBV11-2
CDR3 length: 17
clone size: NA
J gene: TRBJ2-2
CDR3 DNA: TGTGCCAGCAGCTTAGTGCCCCACAGGGGTGACACCGGGGAGCTGTTTTTT
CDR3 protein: CASSLVPHRGDTGELFF

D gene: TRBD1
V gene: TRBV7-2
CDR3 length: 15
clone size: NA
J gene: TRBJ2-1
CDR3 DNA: TGTGCCAGCAACGTGGACAGGGAACCGTGGAATGAGCAGTTCTTC
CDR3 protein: CASNVDREPWNEQFF

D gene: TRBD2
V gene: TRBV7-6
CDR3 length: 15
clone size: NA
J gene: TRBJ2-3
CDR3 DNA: TGTGCCAGCACTGATAGCGGGGGGACCACAGATACGCAGTATTTT
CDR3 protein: CASTDSGGTTDTQYF

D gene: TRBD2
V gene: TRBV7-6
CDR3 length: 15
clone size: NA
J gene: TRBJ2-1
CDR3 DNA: TGTGCCAGCAGCGCGCAACCGGGACTAGGCCCAGAGCAGTTCTTC
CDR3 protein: CASSAQPGLGPEQFF

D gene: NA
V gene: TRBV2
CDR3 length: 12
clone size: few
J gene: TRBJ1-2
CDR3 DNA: TGTGCCAGCGCAAGGGACGAGGAGGGCTACACCTTC
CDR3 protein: CASARDEEGYTF

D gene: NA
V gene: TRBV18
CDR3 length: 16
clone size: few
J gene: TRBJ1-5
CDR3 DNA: TGTGCCAGCTCACCTAGGAGACAGGTAAGCAATCAGCCCCAGCATTTT
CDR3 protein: CASSPRRQVSNQPQHF

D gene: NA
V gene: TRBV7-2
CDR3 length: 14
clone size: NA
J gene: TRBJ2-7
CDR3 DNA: TGTGCCAGCAGCTTAGACAGGGCTCACTACGAGCAGTACTTC
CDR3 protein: CASSLDRAHYEQYF

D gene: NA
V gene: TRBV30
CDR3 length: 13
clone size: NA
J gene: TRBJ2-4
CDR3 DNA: TGTGCCTGGAGTGTAAACCTCAAAAACATTCAGTACTTC
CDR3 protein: CAWSVNLKNIQYF

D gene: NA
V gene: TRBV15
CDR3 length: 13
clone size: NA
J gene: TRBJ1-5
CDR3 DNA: TGTGCCACCAGCAGGACCACCGGACAGCCCCAGCATTTT
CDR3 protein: CATSRTTGQPQHF

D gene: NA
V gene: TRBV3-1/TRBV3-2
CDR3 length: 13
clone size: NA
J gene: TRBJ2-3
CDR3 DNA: TGTGCCAGCAGCGTGGCATACACAGATACGCAGTATTTT
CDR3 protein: CASSVAYTDTQYF

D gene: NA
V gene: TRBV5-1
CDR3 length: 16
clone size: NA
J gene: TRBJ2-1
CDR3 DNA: TGCGCCAGCAGCTTTCCCGCGGGGAGCTCCTACAATGAGCAGTTCTTC
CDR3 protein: CASSFPAGSSYNEQFF

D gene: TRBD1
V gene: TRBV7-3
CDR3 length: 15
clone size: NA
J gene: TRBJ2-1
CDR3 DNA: TGTGCCAGCAGCCCTCAGGGGGCAGGGTACAATGAGCAGTTCTTC
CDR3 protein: CASSPQGAGYNEQFF

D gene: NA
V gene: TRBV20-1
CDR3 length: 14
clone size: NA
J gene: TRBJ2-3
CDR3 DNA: TGCAGTGCTAGTAGGGGTATAAGCACAGATACGCAGTATTTT
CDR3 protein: CSASRGISTDTQYF

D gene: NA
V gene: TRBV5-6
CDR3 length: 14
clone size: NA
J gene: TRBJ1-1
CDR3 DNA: TGTGCCAGCAGCATAGACCCGTTCCGCACTGAAGCTTTCTTT
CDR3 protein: CASSIDPFRTEAFF

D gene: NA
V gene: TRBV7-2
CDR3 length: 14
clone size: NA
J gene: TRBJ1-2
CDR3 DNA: TGTGCCAGCAGCTTACGGGACATGAACTATGGCTACACCTTC
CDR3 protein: CASSLRDMNYGYTF

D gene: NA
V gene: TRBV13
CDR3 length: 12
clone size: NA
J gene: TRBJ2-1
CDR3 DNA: TGTGCCAGCAGCTTCGCAGGCCATGAGCAGTTCTTC
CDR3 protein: CASSFAGHEQFF

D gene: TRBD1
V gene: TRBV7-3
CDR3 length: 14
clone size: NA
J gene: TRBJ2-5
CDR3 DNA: TGTGCCAGCAGCCGAACGGGACAGGGTGAGACCCAGTACTTC
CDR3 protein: CASSRTGQGETQYF

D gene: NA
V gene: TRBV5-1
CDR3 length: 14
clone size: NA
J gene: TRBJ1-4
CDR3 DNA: TGCGCCAGCAGCTTGGGAGGACCCCATGAAAAACTGTTTTTT
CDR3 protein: CASSLGGPHEKLFF

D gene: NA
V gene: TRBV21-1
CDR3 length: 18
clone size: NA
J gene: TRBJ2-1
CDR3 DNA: TGTGCCAGCAGCAATAGGAGGGCTAGCGGGGATCCTCCAAATGAGCAGTTCTTC
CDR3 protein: CASSNRRASGDPPNEQFF

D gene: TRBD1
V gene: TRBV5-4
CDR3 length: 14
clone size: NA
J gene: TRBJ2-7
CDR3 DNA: TGTGCCAGCAGCTTGAGACAGGGGTCCTACGAGCAGTACTTC
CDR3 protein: CASSLRQGSYEQYF

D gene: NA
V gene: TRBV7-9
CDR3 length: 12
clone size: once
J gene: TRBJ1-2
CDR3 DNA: TGTGCCAGCAGCTTCGGACTATGGAGCTACACCTTC
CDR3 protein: CASSFGLWSYTF

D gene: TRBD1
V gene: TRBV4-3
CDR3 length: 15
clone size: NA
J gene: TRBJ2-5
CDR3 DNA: TGCGCCAGCAGCCAACTGACAGGGGTCTCCGGGGCCCAGTACTTC
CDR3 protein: CASSQLTGVSGAQYF

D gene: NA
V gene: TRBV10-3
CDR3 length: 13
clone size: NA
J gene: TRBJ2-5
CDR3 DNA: TGTGCCATCAGTGAGCCGGGTCCGGGGACCCAGTACTTC
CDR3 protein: CAISEPGPGTQYF

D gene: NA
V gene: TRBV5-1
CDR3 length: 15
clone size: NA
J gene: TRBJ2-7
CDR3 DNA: TGCGCCAGCAGCTTGCTAGGTTCTTTATCCTACGAGCAGTACTTC
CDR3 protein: CASSLLGSLSYEQYF

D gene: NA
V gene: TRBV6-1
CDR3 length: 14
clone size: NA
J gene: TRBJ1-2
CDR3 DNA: TGTGCCAGCAGTGAAACCCCTGGGTCGGGCGGCTACACCTTC
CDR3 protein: CASSETPGSGGYTF